This TCR beta chain was sequenced for a study of blood T cell repertoires in COVID-19. Turning to the study itself: Samples representing acute and convalescent COVID-19 were sourced from the United States, Italy and Spain. The cDNA or gDNA used as material had been derived from T cells, B-cell-depleted T cells, or PBMCs.

This clone showed up just once. Original processing notes: It was from reference gene primer amplification that nucleated cell counts were estimated. Sequencing used immunoSEQ multiplex PCR; TCRdb keeps in-frame clones, though not all of them. V, J and clone size were drawn from that table, and D and trimming were deduced from the DNA. Of some 130,000 clones listed, around four fifths are singletons. The germline V gene encodes CDR1 LGHNA and CDR2 YSLEER. The CDR3 has 14 amino acids. The trim removed 1 base at V and 9 bases at J, leaving 6 bases unmatched. Sequencing was carried out using peripheral blood. V is TRBV4-3 and J is TRBJ1-1; TRBD1 aligns across 9 bases. The TCR was taken from a man between 60 and 70 years old who had recovered from COVID-19. The DNA for the CDR3 is TGCGCCAGCAGCCAAGCGGGACAGGGTTGGAAAGCTTTCTTT. This encodes CASSQAGQGWKAFF.